This paragraph reports one T cell receptor (beta chain). It lacks a known antigen. No qualities accompany the bases; no much larger clone lies one base away. The data belong to a study of OX40 agonist ivuxolimab in advanced cancers. Looking at the study overall: Ivuxolimab, which targeted the costimulatory receptor OX40 (CD134), was an agonistic, fully human IgG2 monoclonal antibody. Intravenous ivuxolimab was administered to patients every 2 weeks at six dose levels: 0.01, 0.1, 0.3, 1.5, 3 and 10 mg/kg. Of the approximately 50 dose-escalation patients, hepatocellular carcinoma was present in some 19, melanoma in roughly 15, renal cell carcinoma in 9 and head and neck cancer in 9. The dose-escalation cohort was around 83% male with a mean age of approximately 60 years, ranging from 23 to 79. Prior anti-PD-1, anti-PD-L1 or anti-CTLA-4 therapy was permitted, and checkpoint inhibitors had been received by approximately 39% of dose-escalation patients. Partial responses were achieved by three dose-escalation patients, of whom one had hepatocellular carcinoma and two had cutaneous melanoma. Peripheral TCRbeta sequencing was intended to test whether TCR sequence diversity was altered and clonal T-cell expansion was caused by ivuxolimab. The paper covers the monotherapy dose-escalation part of the phase I ivuxolimab trial, which included N of about 50 patients. The paper as a whole reports these results and caveats: In the 0.1-3.0 mg/kg groups, partial responders were among the patients with the lowest normalized peripheral clonal expansion, particularly in CD8+ T cells. The antigen specificity of the peripheral T cells that underwent clonal expansion was not determined. At doses of 0.1 to 3.0 mg/kg, clonal expansion of both CD4+ and CD8+ blood T cells was observed from baseline to week 6. After ivuxolimab, expanded clones were on average more numerous among CD8+ T cells than among CD4+ T cells. Low levels of normalized T-cell clonal expansion were also shown by some nonresponding patients.

Patients with a history of autoimmune disease or receiving systemic immunosuppression were excluded from the trial. In every dose cohort, peripheral blood was drawn for TCR sequencing at baseline, cycle 4 day 1, and cycle 7 day 1. The samples were taken from a phase I, first-in-human, multicenter, open-label dose-escalation trial of ivuxolimab. Adults with locally advanced or metastatic melanoma, renal cell, hepatocellular, or head and neck squamous cell carcinoma were enrolled in the trial. Before TCR sequencing, CD4+ T cells and CD8+ T cells from peripheral blood were sorted into separate populations. To sequence the TCRbeta CDR3 region, genomic DNA was isolated from the sorted cells. TCRbeta CDR3 regions were sequenced using the immunoSEQ Assay. In its TCRdb copy, this immuneACCESS table keeps in-frame sequences only and misses some clones. Where compared with another copy, unresolved V genes explain less than half of these, and the others have no known cause. This sample is represented by tens of thousands of clones; about nine tenths of them were singletons. The biggest ten clones account for under 30% of the sample.

Taken from cysteine to phenylalanine, the CDR3 has 15 residues. The retained sequence is limited to the CDR3, 45 bases, with the frame set at the first base. Trimming costs V 5 bases and J 6 bases, and their ends lie 16 bases apart. The germline V gene sets CDR1 to SGHTA and CDR2 to FQGTGA. This receptor was identified in an adult with an advanced solid tumor such as melanoma, head and neck, liver or kidney cancer. Recombination linked TRBV7-3 to TRBJ2-2; perhaps TRBD2 is the D gene, with 6 bases matching. The sequencing used CD4+ or CD8+ T cells sorted from blood, collected in a trial of the OX40 agonist ivuxolimab. The DNA is TGTGCCAGCAGCCTCGGAACTAGGGAGGCCGGGGAGCTGTTTTTT. This translates into CASSLGTREAGELFF.